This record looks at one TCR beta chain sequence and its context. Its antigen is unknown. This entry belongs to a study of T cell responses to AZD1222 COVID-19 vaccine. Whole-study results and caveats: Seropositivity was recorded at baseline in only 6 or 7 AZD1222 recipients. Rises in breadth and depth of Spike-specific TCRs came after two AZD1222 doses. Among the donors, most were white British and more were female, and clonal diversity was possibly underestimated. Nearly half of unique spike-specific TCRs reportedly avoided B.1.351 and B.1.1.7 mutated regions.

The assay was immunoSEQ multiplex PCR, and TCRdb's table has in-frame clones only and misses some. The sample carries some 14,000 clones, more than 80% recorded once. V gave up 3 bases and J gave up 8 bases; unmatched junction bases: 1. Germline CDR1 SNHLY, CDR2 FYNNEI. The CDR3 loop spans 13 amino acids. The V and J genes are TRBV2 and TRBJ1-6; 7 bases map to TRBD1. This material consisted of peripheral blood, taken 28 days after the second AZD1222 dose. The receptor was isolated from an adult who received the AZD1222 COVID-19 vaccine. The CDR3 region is CASSDDRDSPLHF. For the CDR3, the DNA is TGTGCCAGCAGTGACGACAGGGATTCACCCCTCCACTTT. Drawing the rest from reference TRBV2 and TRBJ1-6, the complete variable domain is EPEVTQTPSHQVTQMGQEVILRCVPISNHLYFYWYRQILGQKVEFLVSFYNNEISEKSEIFDDQFSVERPDGSNFTLKIRSTKLEDSAMYFCASSDDRDSPLHFGNGTRLTVT.